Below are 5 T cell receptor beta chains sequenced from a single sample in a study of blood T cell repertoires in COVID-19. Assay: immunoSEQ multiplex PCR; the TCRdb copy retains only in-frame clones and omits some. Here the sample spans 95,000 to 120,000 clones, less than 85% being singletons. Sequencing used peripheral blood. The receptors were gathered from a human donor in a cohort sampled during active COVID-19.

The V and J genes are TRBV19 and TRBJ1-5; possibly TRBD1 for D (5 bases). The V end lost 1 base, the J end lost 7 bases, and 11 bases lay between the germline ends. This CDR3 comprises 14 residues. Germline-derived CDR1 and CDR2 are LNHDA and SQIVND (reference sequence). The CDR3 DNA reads TGTGCCAGTAGTATAGCGCCGGGGGTACAGCCCCAGCATTTT. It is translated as CASSIAPGVQPQHF.

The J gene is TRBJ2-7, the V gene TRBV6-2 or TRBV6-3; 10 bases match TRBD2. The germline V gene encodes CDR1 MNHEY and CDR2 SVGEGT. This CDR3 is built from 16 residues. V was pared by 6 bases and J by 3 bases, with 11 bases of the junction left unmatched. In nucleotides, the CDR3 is TGTGCCAGCAGCCAAAAGTCAGTAGCGGGGGGCTACGAGCAGTACTTC. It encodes CASSQKSVAGGYEQYF.

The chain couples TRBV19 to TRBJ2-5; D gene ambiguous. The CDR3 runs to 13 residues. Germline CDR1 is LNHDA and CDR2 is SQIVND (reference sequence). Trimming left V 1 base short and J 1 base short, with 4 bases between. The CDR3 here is CASSIGAQETQYF. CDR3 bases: TGTGCCAGTAGTATAGGGGCCCAAGAGACCCAGTACTTC.

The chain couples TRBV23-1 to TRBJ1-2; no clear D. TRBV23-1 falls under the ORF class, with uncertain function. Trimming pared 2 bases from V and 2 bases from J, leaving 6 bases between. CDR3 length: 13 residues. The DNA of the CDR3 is TGCGCCAGCAGTCAACGCAGGAACTATGGCTACACCTTC. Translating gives CASSQRRNYGYTF.

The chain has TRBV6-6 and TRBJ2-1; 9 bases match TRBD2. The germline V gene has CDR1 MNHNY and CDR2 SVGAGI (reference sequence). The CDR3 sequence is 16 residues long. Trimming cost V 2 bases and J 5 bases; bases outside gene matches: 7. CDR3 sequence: CASSYPRASGDNEQFF. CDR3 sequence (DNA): TGTGCCAGCAGTTACCCCCGGGCTAGCGGGGACAATGAGCAGTTCTTC.